One sample yielded the 26 T cell receptor beta chains listed below, sequenced in a study of CD8 T cells in Susac syndrome. It was with random hexamers that roughly 0.45 to 1 ug RNA was reverse transcribed. Each CDR3 protein gets one entry after TCRdb re-called the immunoSEQ multiplex PCR reads with MiXCR. The sample includes roughly 80,000 distinct CDR3 sequences, around 94% of them seen just once. The sample was CD8+ T cells from PBMCs. All receptors derive from a human donor in good health.

The rearrangement uses TRBV9 and TRBJ2-3; D is unclear. The CDR3 runs 13 residues. V lost 0 bases, J lost 6 bases, and 8 bases lay in between. Germline values: CDR1 SGDLS, CDR2 YYNGEE. The DNA for the CDR3 is TGTGCCAGCAGCGTAGAGATTCCGGATACGCAGTATTTT. Translating gives CASSVEIPDTQYF.

The J gene is TRBJ2-1, the V gene TRBV7-2; 8 nucleotides align to TRBD2. Germline values: CDR1 SGHTA, CDR2 FQGNSA. The V segment lost 4 bases and the J segment 15 bases; nucleotides outside the gene matches: 8. The CDR3 spans 12 residues. The CDR3 sequence is CASSYSGALSFF. The CDR3 DNA reads as TGTGCCAGCAGCTATAGCGGGGCCTTGTCGTTCTTC. The full variable domain, rest sourced from reference TRBV7-2 and TRBJ2-1, is GAGVSQSPSNKVTEKGKDVELRCDPISGHTALYWYRQSLGQGLEFLIYFQGNSAPDKSGLPSDRFSAERTGGSVSTLTIQRTQQEDSAVYLCASSYSGALSFFGPGTRLTVL.

This sequence joins TRBV4-1 and TRBJ2-7; 8 nucleotides agree with TRBD1. V was clipped by 4 bases and J by 3 bases; unmatched bases: 5. Germline V gene sequence: CDR1 MGHRA, CDR2 YSYEKL. This CDR3 has 14 residues. The CDR3 DNA reads as TGCGCCAGCAGCCTCGAGGACAGGGTCTACGAGCAGTACGTC. Protein: CASSLEDRVYEQYV.

This rearrangement joins TRBV19 to TRBJ1-1; D unclear. Per germline, CDR1 LNHDA and CDR2 SQIVND (reference sequence). CDR3 size: 12 residues. V lost 10 bases to trimming and J lost 1 base, with 10 bases between them. The CDR3 here is CAILAWNTEAFF. CDR3 nucleotides: TGTGCCATTCTCGCCTGGAACACTGAAGCTTTCTTT.

The rearrangement uses TRBV6-5 and TRBJ1-2; possibly TRBD1 for D (5 bases). Trimming removed 4 bases from V and 8 bases from J, with 14 bases in between. The CDR3 spans 13 residues. Germline loops: CDR1 MNHEY, CDR2 SVGAGI. The CDR3 DNA is TGTGCCAGCAGTTGGGGGTGGGGAGAAGGCTACACCTTC. Translating it yields CASSWGWGEGYTF.

The V and J genes are TRBV9 and TRBJ1-3; a possible D gene is TRBD1 (5 bases). Trimming took 6 bases from V and 1 from J, leaving 11 bases between them. The CDR3 runs to 14 residues. Germline V gene sequence: CDR1 SGDLS, CDR2 YYNGEE. The CDR3 DNA follows: TGTGCCAGCAAGGGGCGTGAATCTGGAAACACCATATATTTT. This translates into CASKGRESGNTIYF. Looking up the rest from reference TRBV9 and TRBJ1-3 gives the full variable domain: DSGVTQTPKHLITATGQRVTLRCSPRSGDLSVYWYQQSLDQGLQFLIQYYNGEERAKGNILERFSAQQFPDLHSELNLSSLELGDSALYFCASKGRESGNTIYFGEGSWLTVV.

The chain combines TRBV2 with TRBJ2-7; 8 bases line up with TRBD1. In germline, CDR1 is SNHLY, CDR2 FYNNEI. Germline trimming cut 6 bases from V and 5 bases from J; bases unmatched to any gene: 3. This CDR3 is built from 12 residues. The CDR3 sequence: CASRQGAHEQYF. The CDR3 bases are TGTGCCAGCAGGCAGGGGGCCCACGAGCAGTACTTC.

V and J are TRBV11-2 and TRBJ1-2; a weak D match, TRBD1 (5 bases). The CDR3 sequence is 15 residues long. V lost 2 bases, J lost 1 base, and 11 bases lay in between. CDR1 SGHAT and CDR2 FQNNGV come from the germline V gene. The CDR3: CASSLMGENNYGYTF. Written as DNA, the CDR3 is TGTGCCAGCAGCTTAATGGGGGAGAATAACTATGGCTACACCTTC.

The V gene is TRBV6-6, the J gene TRBJ1-1, with TRBD1 matching over 9 bases. The germline V gene encodes CDR1 MNHNY and CDR2 SVGAGI (reference sequence). Trimming took 7 bases from V and 11 from J; bases not matched to a gene: 5. This CDR3 has 11 amino acids. The CDR3 DNA follows: TGTGCCAGCAACTGGGACAGGGCTGCTTTCTTT. Its protein product is CASNWDRAAFF.

The chain combines TRBV9 with TRBJ2-7; a weak D match, TRBD2 (6 bases). This CDR3 has 14 residues. In germline, CDR1 is SGDLS, CDR2 YYNGEE. V was cut by 0 bases and J by 2 bases, with 9 bases left in between. Here the CDR3 DNA reads TGTGCCAGCAGCGTAGATACGGGGGCCTACGAGCAGTACTTC. This codes for CASSVDTGAYEQYF. Supplemented by reference TRBV9 and TRBJ2-7, the full variable domain reads DSGVTQTPKHLITATGQRVTLRCSPRSGDLSVYWYQQSLDQGLQFLIQYYNGEERAKGNILERFSAQQFPDLHSELNLSSLELGDSALYFCASSVDTGAYEQYFGPGTRLTVT.

This clonotype was seen once. The CDR3 protein is CSARILESYNEQFF. The CDR3 DNA is TGCAGTGCTAGAATCTTAGAGTCCTACAATGAGCAGTTCTTC. The gene calls are TRBV20-1 and TRBJ2-1, with D hard to call. Germline-derived CDR1 and CDR2 are DFQATT and SNEGSKA (reference sequence). Trimming shortened V by 2 bases and J by 1 base, and 9 bases separated the two germline ends. The CDR3 contains 14 residues.

This chain connects TRBV15 to TRBJ1-5; 9 bases line up with TRBD1. The CDR3 contains 16 residues. Germline V lookup: CDR1 LNHNV, CDR2 YYDKDF (reference sequence). Losses at the gene ends were 4 bases for V and 3 bases for J; bases not matched to a gene: 7. CDR3: CATSTGTGIPNQPQHF. The CDR3 coding sequence is TGTGCCACCAGCACCGGGACAGGGATACCCAATCAGCCCCAGCATTTT.

This chain uses TRBV19 with TRBJ2-1; a possible D gene is TRBD2 (5 bases). Germline loops: CDR1 LNHDA, CDR2 SQIVND (reference sequence). The CDR3 sequence is 14 residues long. V was shortened by 3 bases and J by 4 bases, with 10 bases between the two germline ends. The CDR3 DNA sequence: TGTGCCAGTAGTATGTTCGGGGATTACAATGAGCAGTTCTTC. Protein sequence: CASSMFGDYNEQFF.

This rearrangement joins TRBV15 to TRBJ2-7; D gene ambiguous. V was pared by 4 bases and J by 4 bases, with 11 bases between. Germline values: CDR1 LNHNV, CDR2 YYDKDF (reference sequence). The CDR3 runs to 13 residues. CDR3: CATSNTNWYEQYF. The CDR3 nucleotides read TGTGCCACCAGCAATACGAATTGGTACGAGCAGTACTTC.

The chain uses TRBV7-2 and TRBJ2-7; no clear D gene. Deletions cut 4 bases from V and 0 bases from J, with 10 bases between. The germline gives CDR1 SGHTA, CDR2 FQGNSA. The CDR3 consists of 14 residues. The CDR3 sequence is CASSYLSSSYEQYV. The CDR3 nucleotides read TGTGCCAGCAGCTACCTCAGCAGCTCCTACGAGCAGTACGTC.

DNA for the CDR3: TGCGCCAGCAGTCCTAAAGACAGGACTCACTACGAGCAGTACTTC. Translation: CASSPKDRTHYEQYF. The chain links TRBV23-1 to TRBJ2-7; D might be TRBD1 (6 bases). TRBV23-1 counts as an open reading frame of uncertain function. The CDR3 is made up of 15 amino acids. Trimming pared 4 bases from V and 3 bases from J, leaving 16 bases between.

The chain uses TRBV7-9 and TRBJ2-5; D ambiguous. Per the germline V gene, CDR1 is SEHNR and CDR2 is FQNEAQ (reference sequence). This CDR3 is built from 15 residues. The V and J ends lost 8 bases and 4 bases respectively, with 20 bases between them. This chain's CDR3 is CASELPRAAGETQYF. The DNA for the CDR3 is TGTGCCAGCGAACTACCCCGGGCGGCAGGAGAGACCCAGTACTTC.

J is TRBJ2-1 and V is TRBV29-1, with TRBD2 matching over 10 bases. Germline V lookup: CDR1 SQVTM, CDR2 ANQGSEA. V was clipped by 4 bases and J by 12 bases; unmatched bases: 9. This CDR3 region has 13 residues. The CDR3 DNA follows: TGCAGCGTTGCCCCAGCGGGGGGGAGCAGGCAGTTCTTC. It codes for CSVAPAGGSRQFF.

This rearrangement joins TRBV10-1 to TRBJ2-1; D gene unclear. Trimming removed 9 bases from V and 5 bases from J, with 14 bases in between. This CDR3 has 13 amino acids. Germline V CDR1 and CDR2: WNHNN, SYGVQD (reference sequence). CDR3 sequence: CASRKGFNNEQFF. The CDR3 DNA follows: TGCGCCAGTAGGAAGGGATTCAACAATGAGCAGTTCTTC.

The chain joins TRBV6-1 to TRBJ2-7; 9 bases match TRBD1. The CDR3 runs 16 residues. Germline V gives CDR1 MNHNS, CDR2 SASEGT. Trimming at V came to 6 bases and at J to 1 base, leaving 10 bases not matched to a gene. In DNA form, the CDR3 reads TGTGCCAGCAGCCAAGGTTGGACAGGGGATTCCTACGAGCAGTACTTC. It specifies CASSQGWTGDSYEQYF.

V and J are TRBV27 and TRBJ2-1, with 15 bases identical to TRBD2. Germline V gene sequence: CDR1 MNHEY, CDR2 SMNVEV (reference sequence). The ends lost 3 bases at V and 9 bases at J; junction bases unmatched: 0. The CDR3 has 14 amino acids. The CDR3 is CASSLGLAGGEQFF. In nucleotides, the CDR3 is TGTGCCAGCAGTTTGGGACTAGCGGGAGGTGAGCAGTTCTTC.

The V call is TRBV27, the J call TRBJ1-2, with D perhaps TRBD1 (6 bases). V gave up 5 bases and J gave up 2 bases, with 12 bases separating them. The CDR3 consists of 14 residues. Per germline, CDR1 MNHEY and CDR2 SMNVEV (reference sequence). The chain's CDR3 is CASSPYTGNYGYTF. The DNA for the CDR3 is TGTGCCAGCAGTCCGTATACAGGGAACTATGGCTACACCTTC.

This chain links TRBV20-1 with TRBJ1-1; D is unclear. The CDR3 loop spans 14 amino acids. Trimming stripped 3 bases from V and 0 bases from J, with 11 bases between. Germline V gene sequence: CDR1 DFQATT, CDR2 SNEGSKA (reference sequence). The CDR3 DNA reads TGCAGTGCTAGGAATAATGTAGTGAACACTGAAGCTTTCTTT. This codes for CSARNNVVNTEAFF.

The chain links TRBV20-1 to TRBJ2-7, with 8 bases identical to TRBD2. The CDR3 spans 14 residues. CDR1 and CDR2 from the germline V gene are DFQATT and SNEGSKA (reference sequence). V lost 0 bases to trimming and J lost 0 bases; unmatched junction nucleotides: 1. As DNA, the CDR3 is TGCAGTGCTAGAGATAGCGGGGCCTCCTACGAGCAGTACGTC. Translating gives CSARDSGASYEQYV.

The V gene is TRBV27, the J gene TRBJ2-1; D may be TRBD1 (6 bases). Trimming removed 5 bases at V and 7 bases at J, with 21 bases between. CDR3 length: 16 amino acids. The V gene's germline CDR1 is MNHEY and CDR2 SMNVEV (reference sequence). CDR3 nucleotides: TGTGCCAGCAGTCCTCCATACAGGGCCTTTACGAATGAGCAGTTCTTC. Translation gives CASSPPYRAFTNEQFF.

The rearrangement uses TRBV7-9 and TRBJ2-1; the D gene is possibly TRBD2 (5 bases). V shed 11 bases and J shed 1 base, with 12 bases lying between them. Germline CDR1 reads SEHNR; CDR2 reads FQNEAQ (reference sequence). The CDR3 spans 13 residues. The CDR3, as DNA: TGTGCCTACTGGGGAGAATCCTACAATGAGCAGTTCTTC. Translating it yields CAYWGESYNEQFF. Variable domain in full (rest from reference TRBV7-9 and TRBJ2-1): DTGVSQNPRHKITKRGQNVTFRCDPISEHNRLYWYRQTLGQGPEFLTYFQNEAQLEKSRLLSDRFSAERPKGSFSTLEIQRTEQGDSAMYLCAYWGESYNEQFFGPGTRLTVL.